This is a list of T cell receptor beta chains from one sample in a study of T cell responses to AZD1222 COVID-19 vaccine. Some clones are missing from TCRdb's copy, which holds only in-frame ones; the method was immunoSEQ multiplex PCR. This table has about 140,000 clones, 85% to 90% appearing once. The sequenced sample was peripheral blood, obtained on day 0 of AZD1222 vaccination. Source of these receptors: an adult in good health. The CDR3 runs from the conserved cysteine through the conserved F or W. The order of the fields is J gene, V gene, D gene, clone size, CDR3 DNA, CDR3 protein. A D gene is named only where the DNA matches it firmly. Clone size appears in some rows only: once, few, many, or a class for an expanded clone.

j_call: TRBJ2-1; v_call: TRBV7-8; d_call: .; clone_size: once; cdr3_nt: TGTGCCAGCAGCGATAATGGGGGCTATGAGCAGTTCTTC; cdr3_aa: CASSDNGGYEQFF
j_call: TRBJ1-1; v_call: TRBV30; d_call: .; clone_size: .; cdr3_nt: TGTGCCTGGAGTGTACGTGAGAACACTGAAGCTTTCTTT; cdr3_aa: CAWSVRENTEAFF
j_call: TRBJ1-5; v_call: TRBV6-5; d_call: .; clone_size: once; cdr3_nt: TGTGCCAGCATTTTACGGCTGGATAGCAATCAGCCCCAGCATTTT; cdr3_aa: CASILRLDSNQPQHF
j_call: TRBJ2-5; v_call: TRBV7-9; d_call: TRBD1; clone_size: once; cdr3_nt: TGTGCCAGCAGCTCCACAGGGGGCCAAGAGACCCAGTACTTC; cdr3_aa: CASSSTGGQETQYF
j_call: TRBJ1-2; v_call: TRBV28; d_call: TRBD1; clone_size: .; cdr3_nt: TGTGCCAGCAGTTTTTCGGACAGGGGGCAGTATGGCTACACCTTC; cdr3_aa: CASSFSDRGQYGYTF
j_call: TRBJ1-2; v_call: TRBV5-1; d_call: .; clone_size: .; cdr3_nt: TGCGCCAGCAGCTTGAACCGTGATGGGCTTTATGGCTACACCTTC; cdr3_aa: CASSLNRDGLYGYTF
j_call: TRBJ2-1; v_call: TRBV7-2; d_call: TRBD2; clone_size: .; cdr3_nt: TGTGCCAGCAGCTTATTAAAGGGCGGGAGCTCCTACAATGAGCAGTTCTTC; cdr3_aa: CASSLLKGGSSYNEQFF
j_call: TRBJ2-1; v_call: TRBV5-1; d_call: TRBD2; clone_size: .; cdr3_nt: TGCGCCAGCAGCTTGGCCTCGGCTAGCGGGAGGAATGAGCAGTTCTTC; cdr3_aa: CASSLASASGRNEQFF
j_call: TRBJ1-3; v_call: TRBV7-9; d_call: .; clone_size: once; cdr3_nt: TGTGCCAGCACCTCATCCGGGGGCAGGGGATCAGGAAACACCATATATTTT; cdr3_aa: CASTSSGGRGSGNTIYF
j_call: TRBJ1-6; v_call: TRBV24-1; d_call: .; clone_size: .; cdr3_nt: TGTGCCACCAGTGATTCCTTAGCAGGGACCCCTTCACCCCTCCACTTT; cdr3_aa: CATSDSLAGTPSPLHF
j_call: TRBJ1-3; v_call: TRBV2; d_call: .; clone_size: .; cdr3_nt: TGTGCCAGCAGTCCGCAGGGGAACACCATATATTTT; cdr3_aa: CASSPQGNTIYF
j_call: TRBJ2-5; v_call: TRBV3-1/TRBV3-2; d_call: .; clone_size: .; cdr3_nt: TGTGCCAGCAGCCAAGTTGAGCGAGAGACCCAGTACTTC; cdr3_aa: CASSQVERETQYF
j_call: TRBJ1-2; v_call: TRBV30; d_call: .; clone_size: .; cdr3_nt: TGTGCCTGGAGCGAATTGAGACAGGTTTATGGCTACACCTTC; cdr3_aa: CAWSELRQVYGYTF
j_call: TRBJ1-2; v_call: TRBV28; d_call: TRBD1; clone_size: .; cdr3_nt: TGTGCCAGCAAGGGACAGGGGGTAGGCTATGGCTACACCTTC; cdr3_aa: CASKGQGVGYGYTF
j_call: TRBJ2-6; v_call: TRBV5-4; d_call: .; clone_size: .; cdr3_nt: TGTGCCAGCAGCATTGGACGGGCGCACTCTGGGGCCAACGTCCTGACTTTC; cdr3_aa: CASSIGRAHSGANVLTF
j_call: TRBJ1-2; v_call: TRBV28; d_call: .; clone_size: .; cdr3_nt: TGTGCCAGCAGTTTAAGGGCTAACTATGGCTACACCTTC; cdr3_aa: CASSLRANYGYTF
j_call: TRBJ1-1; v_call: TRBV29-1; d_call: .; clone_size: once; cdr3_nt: TGCAGCGCCGAAGGCGCCTTGAACACTGAAGCTTTCTTT; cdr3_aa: CSAEGALNTEAFF
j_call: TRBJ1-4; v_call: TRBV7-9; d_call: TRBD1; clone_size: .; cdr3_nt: TGTGCCAGCAGCCGGGACAGGGACGAAAAACTGTTTTTT; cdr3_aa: CASSRDRDEKLFF
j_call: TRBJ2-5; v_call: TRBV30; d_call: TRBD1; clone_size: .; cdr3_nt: TGTGCCTGGAGCACAGGGGAGGAGACCCAGTACTTC; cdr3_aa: CAWSTGEETQYF
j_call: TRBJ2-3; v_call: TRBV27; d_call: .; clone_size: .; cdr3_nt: TGTGCCAGCAGTTCGGCAGGGGCCGACACAGATACGCAGTATTTT; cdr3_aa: CASSSAGADTDTQYF
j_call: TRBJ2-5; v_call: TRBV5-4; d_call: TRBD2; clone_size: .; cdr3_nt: TGTGCCAGCAGCTGGGGAGGGGCCCGGGAGACCCAGTACTTC; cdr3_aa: CASSWGGARETQYF
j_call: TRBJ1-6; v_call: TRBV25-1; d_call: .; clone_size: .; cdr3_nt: TGTGCCAGCAGTGAATGGGGGAATTCACCCCTCCACTTT; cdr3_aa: CASSEWGNSPLHF
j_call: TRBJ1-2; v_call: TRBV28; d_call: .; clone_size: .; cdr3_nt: TGTGCCAGCAGTTCCAGCGGGACCGACAATCAAGGCTACACCTTC; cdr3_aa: CASSSSGTDNQGYTF
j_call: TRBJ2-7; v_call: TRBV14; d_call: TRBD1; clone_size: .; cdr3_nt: TGTGCCAGCAGACCACAGGGGAACAGGGTCGAGCAGTACTTC; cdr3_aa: CASRPQGNRVEQYF
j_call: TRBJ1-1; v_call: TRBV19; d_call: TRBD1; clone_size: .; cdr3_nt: TGTGCCAGTAGTATGCGACAGGGGGCCTCAGAAGCTTTCTTT; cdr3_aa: CASSMRQGASEAFF
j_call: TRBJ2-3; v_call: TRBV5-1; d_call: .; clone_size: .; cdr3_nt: TGCGCCAGCAACAACGGAGGGCACCTCACAGATACGCAGTATTTT; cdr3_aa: CASNNGGHLTDTQYF
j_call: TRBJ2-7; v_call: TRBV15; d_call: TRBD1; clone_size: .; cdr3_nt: TGTGCCACCGCCCGGGACAGATCCTACGAGCAGTACTTC; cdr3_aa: CATARDRSYEQYF